The clone carrying this T cell receptor (beta chain) was recorded only once. This sample was taken from a study of T cell clones after liver transplantation. Study overall: TCRbeta sequencing after a pre-transplant mixed lymphocyte reaction identified graft-donor-reactive clones, later tracked in post-transplant blood.

Germline V gives CDR1 SGHTA, CDR2 FQGTGA. Trimming shortened V by 2 bases and J by 7 bases, and 6 bases separated the two germline ends. The CDR3 is made up of 12 amino acids. The assay was immunoSEQ multiplex PCR, and TCRdb's table has in-frame clones only and misses some. The profile shows 95,000 to 110,000 clones, 82% of them singletons. The clonotype comes from a human donor who received a liver transplant. The material was CD4+ T cells from blood, obtained before liver transplant. The V call is TRBV7-3, the J call TRBJ2-1; D ambiguous. Here the CDR3 reads CASSLSNNEQFF. Here the CDR3 DNA reads TGTGCCAGCAGCTTATCCAATAATGAGCAGTTCTTC. The full variable domain, rest sourced from reference TRBV7-3 and TRBJ2-1, is GAGVSQTPSNKVTEKGKYVELRCDPISGHTALYWYRQSLGQGPEFLIYFQGTGAADDSGLPNDRFFAVRPEGSVSTLKIQRTERGDSAVYLCASSLSNNEQFFGPGTRLTVL.